This T cell receptor beta chain was retrieved from a study of Ad26.COV2.S vaccination and SARS-CoV-2 variants. Treatment reported: roughly 19 received Ad26.COV2.S at low or high dose, single or two shots; about five received placebo; per-sample allocation not given. Sample collection was performed on day 63 after the first vaccine or placebo injection. In Boston, the donor was an adult between 18-55 years of age. V was pared by 6 bases and J by 2 bases, with 8 bases between. This CDR3 is built from 12 residues. Looked up from germline, CDR1 is MDHEN and CDR2 is SYDVKM. Clones were sequenced by immunoSEQ multiplex PCR, and TCRdb holds only the in-frame ones, with some missing. The table has about 480,000 clones, about 83% seen once.

This TCR came from a person between 18 and 60 years old who received the Ad26.COV2.S COVID-19 vaccine or a placebo. The rearrangement links TRBV28 to TRBJ2-7; D gene unclear. Sample: peripheral blood, taken in a trial of Ad26.COV2.S vaccine versus placebo. CDR3 coding DNA: TGTGCCAGCAGAACAGCTACCTACGAGCAGTACTTC. Protein product: CASRTATYEQYF.